This is a list of T cell receptor beta chains from one sample in a study of blood T cell repertoires in COVID-19. Clones were sequenced by immunoSEQ multiplex PCR, and TCRdb holds only the in-frame ones, with some missing. Of about 150,000 clones listed, around 87% are singletons. The material sequenced was peripheral blood. Receptors originate from a woman older than 75 with COVID-19, enrolled during active disease. The CDR3 runs from the conserved cysteine through the conserved F or W. D genes are given only for firm matches. Where a row states a size, it is once, few, many or the class of an expanded clone; other rows omit it.

TRBJ1-1	TRBV5-1	NA	NA	CASSSQLDTEAFF	TGCGCCAGCAGCTCACAGTTGGACACTGAAGCTTTCTTT
TRBJ1-2	TRBV4-3	few	TRBD1	CASSPGTDNYGYTF	TGCGCCAGCAGCCCCGGGACAGATAACTATGGCTACACCTTC
TRBJ1-1	TRBV7-2	NA	NA	CASSPRVGNTEAFF	TGTGCCAGCAGCCCGAGGGTCGGGAACACTGAAGCTTTCTTT
TRBJ1-5	TRBV12-3/TRBV12-4	NA	NA	CASSWTVNQPQHF	TGTGCCAGCAGCTGGACAGTCAATCAGCCCCAGCATTTT
TRBJ2-1	TRBV5-1	NA	TRBD1	CASSRAGGWNEQFF	TGCGCCAGCAGCAGGGCAGGGGGCTGGAATGAGCAGTTCTTC
TRBJ2-5	TRBV6-5	NA	TRBD1	CASSRTGTGVETQYF	TGTGCCAGCAGCAGGACCGGGACAGGGGTTGAGACCCAGTACTTC
TRBJ2-1	TRBV27	NA	TRBD1	CASSQGARTYNEQFF	TGTGCCAGCAGTCAGGGGGCAAGGACCTACAATGAGCAGTTCTTC
TRBJ2-3	TRBV28	NA	NA	CASSSPRRRVTDTQYF	TGTGCCAGCAGTTCTCCCCGCCGGAGGGTCACAGATACGCAGTATTTT
TRBJ2-5	TRBV5-1	NA	NA	CASIASGTRGTQYF	TGCGCCAGCATTGCGTCCGGGACGCGGGGGACCCAGTACTTC
TRBJ1-2	TRBV11-2	NA	NA	CASSLDGRLAGYTF	TGTGCCAGCAGCTTAGATGGCAGGTTGGCTGGCTACACCTTC
TRBJ2-2	TRBV19	few	TRBD2	CASSSGLAGGSGELFF	TGTGCCAGTAGTAGTGGGCTAGCGGGAGGGTCCGGGGAGCTGTTTTTT
TRBJ2-2	TRBV27	NA	TRBD1	CASSLDLQGKMSGELFF	TGTGCCAGCAGTTTAGATCTACAGGGGAAGATGTCCGGGGAGCTGTTTTTT
TRBJ1-3	TRBV5-1	NA	NA	CASSLKDRNMGNTIYF	TGCGCCAGCAGCTTGAAAGACAGAAATATGGGAAACACCATATATTTT
TRBJ1-2	TRBV6-6	NA	TRBD1	CASSKDRVGYTF	TGTGCCAGCAGTAAGGACAGGGTTGGCTACACCTTC
TRBJ1-4	TRBV5-6	NA	NA	CASSLSGATNEKLFF	TGTGCCAGCAGCTTGTCAGGTGCAACTAATGAAAAACTGTTTTTT
TRBJ2-4	TRBV6-2/TRBV6-3	NA	NA	CASSEVLNIQYF	TGTGCCAGCAGCGAGGTTCTAAACATTCAGTACTTC
TRBJ1-2	TRBV12-3/TRBV12-4	NA	TRBD1	CASSSRGPWGYTF	TGTGCCAGCAGTTCAAGGGGGCCGTGGGGCTACACCTTC
TRBJ2-3	TRBV9	NA	TRBD2	CASCAGGADTQYF	TGTGCCAGCTGCGCGGGAGGTGCAGATACGCAGTATTTT
TRBJ2-5	TRBV5-8	NA	TRBD1	CASSLEGTGEETQYF	TGTGCCAGCAGCTTGGAGGGGACAGGGGAAGAGACCCAGTACTTC
TRBJ2-7	TRBV6-6	few	NA	CASSYMETGLTEQYF	TGTGCCAGCAGTTACATGGAAACAGGGCTAACGGAGCAGTACTTC
TRBJ2-3	TRBV14	NA	NA	CASSPLDTTDTQYF	TGTGCCAGCAGCCCATTAGACACCACAGATACGCAGTATTTT
TRBJ1-5	TRBV27	few	NA	CASSLAGWGNQPQHF	TGTGCCAGCAGTTTGGCCGGGTGGGGCAATCAGCCCCAGCATTTT
TRBJ1-2	TRBV28	once	NA	CASSSGAYGYTF	TGTGCCAGCAGCTCTGGGGCGTATGGCTACACCTTC
TRBJ1-3	TRBV28	NA	TRBD1	CASSTATGGSGNTIYF	TGTGCCAGCAGTACCGCGACAGGGGGGTCTGGAAACACCATATATTTT
TRBJ2-7	TRBV6-4	NA	TRBD2	CASSEIRGGEQYF	TGTGCCAGCAGTGAAATACGGGGAGGGGAGCAGTACTTC
TRBJ2-7	TRBV6-2/TRBV6-3	NA	TRBD2	CASSRLSSGPTSGGLCEQYF	TGTGCCAGCAGTAGACTAAGCTCGGGACCTACTAGCGGAGGATTATGTGAGCAGTACTTC
TRBJ1-1	TRBV9	few	NA	CASSPRTDMNTEAFF	TGTGCCAGCAGCCCGAGGACAGACATGAACACTGAAGCTTTCTTT
TRBJ2-1	TRBV6-2/TRBV6-3	NA	NA	CASSYSSGNNEQFF	TGTGCCAGCAGTTACTCGTCAGGAAACAATGAGCAGTTCTTC
TRBJ1-2	TRBV28	NA	TRBD1	CASSSPIQGALGYTF	TGTGCCAGCAGTTCCCCCATACAGGGGGCGCTTGGCTACACCTTC
TRBJ1-4	TRBV18	NA	TRBD1	CASSTDREEKLFF	TGTGCCAGCTCAACGGACAGGGAGGAAAAACTGTTTTTT
TRBJ1-2	TRBV7-2	NA	NA	CASSLGSGVRGGYTF	TGTGCCAGCAGCTTAGGGTCAGGGGTCAGGGGTGGCTACACCTTC
TRBJ1-3	TRBV6-5	NA	TRBD1	CASRQGLGGNTIYF	TGTGCCAGCAGACAGGGGCTTGGTGGAAACACCATATATTTT
TRBJ2-2	TRBV2	many	TRBD1	CASGQENTGELFF	TGTGCCAGCGGACAGGAGAACACCGGGGAGCTGTTTTTT
TRBJ1-5	TRBV2	NA	TRBD1	CASSELQGDQPQHF	TGTGCCAGCAGTGAATTACAGGGGGATCAGCCCCAGCATTTT
TRBJ1-1	TRBV3-1/TRBV3-2	NA	NA	CASSMDSLNTEAFF	TGTGCCAGCAGTATGGACAGCTTGAACACTGAAGCTTTCTTT
TRBJ2-5	TRBV5-4	few	TRBD1	CASSSGTEETQYF	TGTGCCAGCAGCTCCGGGACAGAAGAGACCCAGTACTTC
TRBJ2-1	TRBV7-9	NA	TRBD2	CASSLAGTSGTYNEQFF	TGTGCCAGCAGCTTAGCTGGGACTAGCGGTACCTACAATGAGCAGTTCTTC
TRBJ2-5	TRBV4-3	once	TRBD1	CASSQATGETETQYF	TGCGCCAGCAGCCAGGCGACAGGGGAGACGGAGACCCAGTACTTC
TRBJ2-2	TRBV20-1	few	TRBD1	CSASGTGAAGELFF	TGCAGTGCTAGTGGGACAGGGGCAGCCGGGGAGCTGTTTTTT
TRBJ2-5	TRBV6-2/TRBV6-3	NA	TRBD2	CASSFSKSGSAQPETQYF	TGTGCCAGCAGTTTCTCAAAAAGCGGGAGTGCCCAGCCAGAGACCCAGTACTTC
TRBJ2-1	TRBV10-3	NA	TRBD2	CAISRTSGSTYNEQFF	TGTGCCATCAGTCGGACTAGCGGGAGTACCTACAATGAGCAGTTCTTC
TRBJ1-2	TRBV7-8	NA	NA	CASSLERRGYTF	TGTGCCAGCAGCTTGGAGAGGCGAGGCTACACCTTC
TRBJ2-7	TRBV12-3/TRBV12-4	once	NA	CASSLQQGYEQYF	TGTGCCAGCAGTTTACAACAGGGCTACGAGCAGTACTTC
TRBJ2-7	TRBV5-1	NA	TRBD2	CASSSASGSTYEQYF	TGCGCCAGCAGCTCAGCCAGCGGGAGTACCTACGAGCAGTACTTC
TRBJ2-7	TRBV7-9	NA	TRBD2	CASAVLAGGQQYF	TGTGCCAGCGCCGTCCTAGCGGGAGGCCAGCAGTACTTC
TRBJ1-1	TRBV6-6	NA	TRBD1	CASSPPTGKNTEAFF	TGTGCCAGCAGCCCGCCGACAGGGAAAAACACTGAAGCTTTCTTT
TRBJ2-1	TRBV27	NA	NA	CASSLRTAYNEQFF	TGTGCCAGCAGTTTAAGGACAGCATACAATGAGCAGTTCTTC
TRBJ1-3	TRBV7-8	once	TRBD1	CASSYVIGGAQGNTIYF	TGTGCCAGCAGCTACGTTATAGGGGGCGCTCAGGGAAACACCATATATTTT
TRBJ1-2	TRBV20-1	NA	NA	CSAVDITGYTF	TGCAGTGCTGTAGATATCACTGGCTACACCTTC
TRBJ1-2	TRBV3-1/TRBV3-2	NA	NA	CASSPVNRVGHNGYTF	TGTGCCAGCAGCCCCGTTAACAGGGTTGGGCACAATGGCTACACCTTC